Following are 25 T cell receptor beta chains from one sample sequenced in a study of blood T cell repertoires in COVID-19. This table comes from immunoSEQ multiplex PCR, and its TCRdb copy is limited to in-frame clones, with some not included. This sample has about 270,000 clones; approximately 85% occur once, and the top ten carry 11%. The sequencing sample was made of peripheral blood. These receptors originate from a woman in her 70s with acute or convalescent COVID-19.

This chain joins TRBV6-5 and TRBJ1-2; 9 bases map to TRBD1. The CDR3 contains 14 residues. V lost 9 bases and J lost 8; bases outside the gene matches: 13. The germline CDR1 and CDR2 sequences are MNHEY and SVGAGI. The CDR3 DNA reads TGTGCCAGTACAGGGGGCGCTTTTTGGCGAGGCTACACCTTC. This sequence encodes CASTGGAFWRGYTF.

This chain uses TRBV20-1 with TRBJ2-7; TRBD1 agrees at 8 bases. The CDR3 is made up of 14 amino acids. With 3 bases clipped from V and 1 base from J, the junction kept 5 bases outside the gene matches. Germline lookup yields CDR1 DFQATT and CDR2 SNEGSKA (reference sequence). The DNA of the CDR3 is TGCAGTGCTAGTCTCCAGGGGGCTTCCTACGAGCAGTACTTC. It is translated as CSASLQGASYEQYF.

J is TRBJ1-1 and V is TRBV11-2; TRBD1 agrees at 8 bases. The V and J ends lost 3 bases and 6 bases, in that order; junction bases with no gene match: 3. The length of the CDR3 is 13 residues. Germline-derived CDR1 and CDR2 are SGHAT and FQNNGV. CDR3 sequence: CASSLDRDPEAFF. The CDR3 DNA follows: TGTGCCAGCAGCTTGGACAGGGATCCTGAAGCTTTCTTT.

V and J are TRBV27 and TRBJ1-1; 7 bases fit TRBD1. The CDR3 has 19 residues. V lost 3 bases to trimming and J lost 0 bases; unmatched junction nucleotides: 16. Germline CDR1 is MNHEY and CDR2 is SMNVEV (reference sequence). The CDR3 DNA reads TGTGCCAGCAGTTTGGGCTTGAGGGCAGGGGGGACCATGAACACTGAAGCTTTCTTT. Amino acids: CASSLGLRAGGTMNTEAFF.

The rearrangement links TRBV7-8 to TRBJ1-5; no firm D call. Per the germline V gene, CDR1 is SGHVS and CDR2 is FQNEAQ. This CDR3 spans 16 amino acids. Deletions cut 3 bases from V and 7 bases from J, with 19 bases between. The CDR3 spells CASSLGPPQSRQPQHF. The DNA for the CDR3 is TGTGCCAGCAGCTTGGGCCCCCCTCAAAGTAGGCAGCCCCAGCATTTT. Based on the CDR3 plus reference TRBV7-8 and TRBJ1-5, the full variable domain is GAGVSQSPRYKVAKRGQDVALRCDPISGHVSLFWYQQALGQGPEFLTYFQNEAQLDKSGLPSDRFFAERPEGSVSTLKIQRTQQEDSAVYLCASSLGPPQSRQPQHFGDGTRLSIL.

The gene calls are TRBV6-5 and TRBJ1-6, with D possibly being TRBD1 (5 bases). The germline V and J ends were trimmed by 7 bases and 0 bases, with 10 bases remaining between them. Germline V gene lookup returns CDR1 MNHEY and CDR2 SVGAGI. The length of the CDR3 is 15 residues. CDR3 DNA sequence: TGTGCCAGCAAGCGGGGGAGCTCCTATAATTCACCCCTCCACTTT. This codes for CASKRGSSYNSPLHF.

In this sample, this clone turned up once. The chain combines TRBV3-1 (or the pseudogene TRBV3-2) with TRBJ1-3; D ambiguous. The V end was cut by 4 bases, the J end by 0 bases, with 10 bases between. The germline V gene has CDR1 LGHDT and CDR2 YNNKEL (reference sequence). The CDR3 has 15 residues. CDR3 coding DNA: TGTGCCAGCAGCCGGTGGGAGACCTCTGGAAACACCATATATTTT. As protein: CASSRWETSGNTIYF.

This clone was observed a handful of times. V and J are TRBV28 and TRBJ1-5; D not resolved. The CDR3 spans 12 residues. Trimming removed 7 bases at V and 4 bases at J, with 8 bases between. Looked up from germline, CDR1 is MDHEN and CDR2 is SYDVKM. The CDR3 DNA is TGTGCCAGCAAGTTTGAGAATCAGCCCCAGCATTTT. Amino acid sequence: CASKFENQPQHF.

Comment on this clone: At the DNA level, this CDR3 is encoded by other sequences in the same sample as well. The chain joins TRBV5-1 to TRBJ2-5; D call uncertain. The germline V and J ends were trimmed by 5 bases and 4 bases, with 12 bases remaining between them. This CDR3 has 13 amino acids. Germline V gives CDR1 SGHRS, CDR2 YFSETQ. CDR3 sequence: CASSSVSGETQYF. The CDR3 region has the DNA TGCGCCAGCAGTAGTGTGTCGGGAGAGACCCAGTACTTC.

The chain has TRBV3-1 (or the pseudogene TRBV3-2) and TRBJ2-2, with 9 positions matching TRBD2. J gave up 2 bases and V 4 bases, and 8 bases lay outside the gene matches. CDR3 size: 17 residues. Germline CDR1 reads LGHDT; CDR2 reads YNNKEL (reference sequence). CDR3 coding DNA: TGTGCCAGCAGCCCCCCGGTAGCGGGGGCCAACACCGGGGAGCTGTTTTTT. As protein: CASSPPVAGANTGELFF.

The chain recombines TRBV4-1 with TRBJ2-5, with 10 bases lining up with TRBD2. The CDR3 extends over 17 amino acids. From germline, CDR1 is MGHRA and CDR2 YSYEKL. V lost 4 bases, J lost 3 bases, and 11 bases stayed unmatched. The DNA for the CDR3 is TGCGCCAGCAGCCCTGAAGGGCGAGCGGGGGGGGAAGAGACCCAGTACTTC. Protein sequence: CASSPEGRAGGEETQYF.

DNA for the CDR3: TGTGCCAGCAGCCGGGCCTCGGGGCCGGGACTAGCGGATATAAACTCCTACGAGCAGTACTTC. The encoded protein is CASSRASGPGLADINSYEQYF. This chain links TRBV3-1 (or the pseudogene TRBV3-2) with TRBJ2-7; 11 bases match TRBD2. V was clipped by 4 bases and J by 0 bases; unmatched bases: 20. The germline V gene encodes CDR1 LGHDT and CDR2 YNNKEL (reference sequence). The CDR3 totals 21 residues.

V is TRBV25-1 and J is TRBJ1-6; a weak D match, TRBD1 (6 bases). V lost 6 bases and J 9 bases, leaving 15 bases between the germline ends. Germline CDR1 reads MGHDK; CDR2 reads SYGVNS. The CDR3 length is 14 residues. CDR3 DNA sequence: TGTGCCAGCAGCTCCAGGGGATTGGGTTCACCCCTCCACTTT. Amino acids: CASSSRGLGSPLHF.

The chain links TRBV6-5 to TRBJ1-1, with 7 positions matching TRBD1. Germline CDR1 MNHEY, CDR2 SVGAGI. The CDR3 is made up of 12 amino acids. Trimming cost V 7 bases and J 6 bases; bases outside gene matches: 5. The CDR3 loop reads CASITGQSEAFF. The CDR3 DNA is TGTGCCAGCATTACGGGACAGTCTGAAGCTTTCTTT.

The chain recombines TRBV9 with TRBJ2-2; the D gene is possibly TRBD1 (6 bases). The length of the CDR3 is 16 residues. CDR1 and CDR2 from the germline V gene are SGDLS and YYNGEE. With 2 bases removed from V and 4 bases from J, the gap between germline ends came to 15 bases. The CDR3: CASSVYQGQGTGELFF. CDR3 DNA: TGTGCCAGCAGCGTTTACCAGGGGCAGGGCACCGGGGAGCTGTTTTTT.

The chain employs TRBV10-3 and TRBJ1-1, with D maybe TRBD1 (5 bases). Trimming pared 0 bases from V and 2 bases from J, leaving 7 bases between. The CDR3 totals 14 residues. The V gene's germline CDR1 is ENHRY and CDR2 SYGVKD. CDR3 sequence reads: CAISESDRNTEAFF. The CDR3 DNA follows: TGTGCCATCAGTGAGTCTGACAGAAACACTGAAGCTTTCTTT.

This clone was detected only once. V gene TRBV5-1 combines with J gene TRBJ2-7; weak D call: TRBD1 (5 bases). The germline V gene has CDR1 SGHRS and CDR2 YFSETQ. The CDR3 is 14 residues long. V was trimmed by 1 base and J by 2 bases, leaving 10 bases between them. As DNA, the CDR3 is TGCGCCAGCAGCTTGAGGGGAAGGGCCTACGAGCAGTACTTC. It codes for CASSLRGRAYEQYF.

The V gene is TRBV19, the J gene TRBJ1-5; D is perhaps TRBD1 (6 bases). Germline values: CDR1 LNHDA, CDR2 SQIVND (reference sequence). V lost 3 bases and J lost 2, with 14 bases in between. CDR3 length: 16 residues. The CDR3 DNA follows: TGTGCCAGTAGTATGGGGGGGCCAGGGGGCAATCAGCCCCAGCATTTT. Encoded protein: CASSMGGPGGNQPQHF. The variable domain in full, completed from reference TRBV19 and TRBJ1-5, reads DGGITQSPKYLFRKEGQNVTLSCEQNLNHDAMYWYRQDPGQGLRLIYYSQIVNDFQKGDIAEGYSVSREKKESFPLTVTSAQKNPTAFYLCASSMGGPGGNQPQHFGDGTRLSIL.

The rearrangement uses TRBV5-6 and TRBJ2-1, with 9 nucleotides matching TRBD1. Germline V lookup: CDR1 SGHDT, CDR2 YYEEEE. The CDR3 totals 14 residues. V trimming: 3 bases; J trimming: 7 bases; junction bases outside the gene matches: 5. As DNA, the CDR3 is TGTGCCAGCAGCTGGGACAGGGCGACGAATGAGCAGTTCTTC. Translation gives CASSWDRATNEQFF.

This rearrangement joins TRBV5-1 to TRBJ2-3; no reliable D call. Germline V gene data show CDR1 as SGHRS and CDR2 as YFSETQ. V lost 3 bases to trimming and J lost 0 bases, with 14 bases between them. The CDR3 has 16 amino acids. CDR3 sequence: CASSSNPATSTDTQYF. The CDR3, as DNA: TGCGCCAGCAGCTCCAACCCGGCGACAAGCACAGATACGCAGTATTTT.

This clone was observed a handful of times. As DNA, the CDR3 is TGTGCCAGCAGCCTAGGAGGGGGACAGCCTGACGAGCCCCAGCATTTT. Amino acid sequence: CASSLGGGQPDEPQHF. The chain recombines TRBV4-2 with TRBJ1-5, with 7 bases that match TRBD1. Looked up from germline, CDR1 is LGHNA and CDR2 is YNFKEQ. CDR3 length: 16 amino acids. J gave up 8 bases and V 4 bases, and 14 bases lay outside the gene matches.

The chain combines TRBV30 with TRBJ2-3; D may be TRBD1 (5 bases). Trimming left V 0 bases short and J 4 bases short, with 5 bases between. The CDR3 contains 12 residues. The germline gives CDR1 GTSNPN, CDR2 SVGIG (reference sequence). CDR3 sequence (DNA): TGTGCCTGGAGTGTACAGGCAGATACGCAGTATTTT. Encoded protein: CAWSVQADTQYF. Filled out from reference TRBV30 and TRBJ2-3, the complete variable domain reads SQTIHQWPATLVQPVGSPLSLECTVEGTSNPNLYWYRQAAGRGLQLLFYSVGIGQISSEVPQNLSASRPQDRQFILSSKKLLLSDSGFYLCAWSVQADTQYFGPGTRLTVL.

The chain couples TRBV7-2 to TRBJ2-2; TRBD2 aligns across 7 bases. CDR3 length: 16 amino acids. V lost 4 bases and J lost 7; bases outside the gene matches: 12. The germline V gene encodes CDR1 SGHTA and CDR2 FQGNSA. The CDR3: CASSYNPRLAGGELFF. Written as DNA, the CDR3 is TGTGCCAGCAGCTATAACCCCAGACTAGCTGGCGGGGAGCTGTTTTTT.

This sequence joins TRBV5-6 and TRBJ1-3; possibly TRBD1 for D (5 bases). V was shortened by 4 bases and J by 3 bases, with 17 bases between the two germline ends. The CDR3 sequence is 16 residues long. The germline gives CDR1 SGHDT, CDR2 YYEEEE. Here the CDR3 DNA reads TGTGCCAGCAGCCCTGCCGGGGGGGTCCGTGGAAACACCATATATTTT. Residues: CASSPAGGVRGNTIYF.

The chain has TRBV11-2 and TRBJ2-1; unclear D gene. Germline V gene lookup returns CDR1 SGHAT and CDR2 FQNNGV. With 1 base removed from V and 9 bases from J, the gap between germline ends came to 10 bases. The CDR3 runs to 13 residues. CDR3 sequence: CASSLGSSAEQFF. The DNA of the CDR3 is TGTGCCAGCAGCTTAGGGTCGAGCGCTGAGCAGTTCTTC.